This T cell receptor beta chain was identified during a study of cytomegalovirus exposure and HLA in healthy donors. 60 Vbeta and 13 Jbeta primers were used in PCR. Sequencing used immunoSEQ multiplex PCR; TCRdb keeps in-frame clones, though not all of them. The listing contains 65,000 to 85,000 clones. Germline values: CDR1 MNHNS, CDR2 SASEGT. J was trimmed by 12 bases and V by 4 bases; bases with no gene match: 6. The CDR3 spans 12 residues. The sample taken for sequencing was PBMCs. The rearrangement links TRBV6-1 to TRBJ2-1; 7 positions match TRBD1. This clonotype was sampled from a woman in her sixties or seventies in good health and CMV-seronegative. The CDR3 sequence: CASSGLTGRQFF. The CDR3 DNA is TGTGCCAGCAGTGGCCTGACAGGGAGGCAGTTCTTC.